This TCR beta chain is drawn from a study of chemoradiotherapy in HPV16-positive cancers. Study context: Functional T-cell assays on a couple of HPV16-positive patients' cells defined candidate HPV-specific clones and common TCR motifs. General observations from the study: HPV-specific T cells were functionally defined from only a couple of HPV16-positive patients. HPV-responsive T-cell expansion during chemoradiotherapy was linked to improved recurrence-free survival in HPV16-positive patients. During treatment, candidate HPV-specific clones and E7-related motifs expanded in tumor.

TCRdb's copy holds only in-frame clones and misses some; the assay was immunoSEQ multiplex PCR. Found here are several thousand clones, roughly 88% of them singletons; the top ten hold approximately 3.4%. As regards this clone: Its target is not known.

The specimen was tumor tissue, collected from a patient who underwent chemoradiotherapy. The receptor was isolated from a human donor with HPV-associated anogenital cancer.

The CDR3 loop is CASSIRAKDEQYF. CDR3 coding DNA: TGTGCCAGCAGCATCCGGGCCAAGGACGAGCAGTACTTC. V gene TRBV11-2 combines with J gene TRBJ2-7; D ambiguous. CDR1 is SGHAT and CDR2 is FQNNGV in the germline V gene. The CDR3 spans 13 residues. V lost 5 bases to trimming and J lost 5 bases, with 13 bases between them.